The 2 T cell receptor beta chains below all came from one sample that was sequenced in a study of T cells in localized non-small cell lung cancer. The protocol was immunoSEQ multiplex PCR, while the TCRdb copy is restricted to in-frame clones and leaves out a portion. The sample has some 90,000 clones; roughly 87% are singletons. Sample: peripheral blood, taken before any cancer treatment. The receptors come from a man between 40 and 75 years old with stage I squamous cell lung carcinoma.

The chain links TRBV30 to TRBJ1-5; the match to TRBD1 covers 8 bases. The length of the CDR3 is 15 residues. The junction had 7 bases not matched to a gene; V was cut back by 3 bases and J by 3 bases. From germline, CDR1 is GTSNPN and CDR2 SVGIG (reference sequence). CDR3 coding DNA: TGTGCCTGGAGGGGATCGGGACAGGTCAATCAGCCCCAGCATTTT. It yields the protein CAWRGSGQVNQPQHF.

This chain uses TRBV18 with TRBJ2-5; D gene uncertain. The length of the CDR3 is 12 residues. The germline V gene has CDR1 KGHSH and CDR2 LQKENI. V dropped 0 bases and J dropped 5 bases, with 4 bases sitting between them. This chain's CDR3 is CASSPPAETQYF. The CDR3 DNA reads TGTGCCAGCTCACCACCAGCTGAGACCCAGTACTTC.